This passage covers 12 T cell receptor beta chains from one sample sequenced in a study of identical twins. Each CDR3 protein gets one entry after TCRdb re-called the 5' RACE reads with MiXCR. The data contain a few hundred thousand distinct CDR3 sequences, 9% to 15% of them singletons. The same data also went into a second study, on yellow fever vaccine responses in identical twins.

What was sequenced was CD8+ T cells sorted from blood. The receptors were sampled from a woman younger than 30 in good health.

This clonotype was picked up many times. The V call is TRBV10-3, the J call TRBJ2-5, with D perhaps assigned TRBD1 or TRBD2 (5 bases each). With 0 bases removed from V and 4 bases from J, the gap between germline ends came to 15 bases. This CDR3 has 16 amino acids. Germline CDR1 reads ENHRY; CDR2 reads SYGVKD. The CDR3 region has the DNA TGTGCCATCAGTGAGTCTGTTGTTTCAGGGACAGAGACCCAGTACTTC. Amino acids: CAISESVVSGTETQYF.

The J gene is TRBJ2-5, the V gene TRBV11-2; D gene unclear. The V gene lost 1 base and the J gene lost 3 bases, with 12 bases spanning the gap. The CDR3 has 15 amino acids. Germline V lookup: CDR1 SGHAT, CDR2 FQNNGV. CDR3 DNA: TGTGCCAGCAGCTTAGTCGGCCTACGCGAAGAGACCCAGTACTTC. Residues: CASSLVGLREETQYF.

The V and J genes are TRBV20-1 and TRBJ2-1; D not resolved. V lost 3 bases, J lost 7 bases, and 16 bases lay in between. Looked up from germline, CDR1 is DFQATT and CDR2 is SNEGSKA (reference sequence). This CDR3 has 14 residues. The CDR3 sequence is CSASMWSSFNEQFF. The CDR3 DNA reads as TGCAGTGCTAGTATGTGGTCTTCCTTTAATGAGCAGTTCTTC.

Many counts were recorded for this clonotype. The rearrangement joins TRBV10-3 to TRBJ2-3; D might be TRBD2 (6 bases). The CDR3 consists of 17 residues. Between the trimmed V and J ends, which lost 5 bases and 0 bases, there was a span of 18 bases. Germline V gene lookup returns CDR1 ENHRY and CDR2 SYGVKD. CDR3 sequence (DNA): TGTGCCATCAGTAACCCAGCGGGCCCTCTGAGCACAGATACGCAGTATTTT. This sequence encodes CAISNPAGPLSTDTQYF.

This clonotype occurred a few times. This sequence joins TRBV5-8 and TRBJ2-7; D gene ambiguous. Germline CDR1 reads SGHTS; CDR2 reads YDEGEE. The germline V and J ends were trimmed by 4 bases and 9 bases, with 5 bases remaining between them. The CDR3 length is 9 residues. This CDR3 reads CASSIRQYF. The CDR3 nucleotides are TGTGCCAGCAGCATCCGGCAGTACTTC.

The chain combines TRBV12-3 or TRBV12-4 with TRBJ2-5; D possibly corresponds to TRBD2 (6 bases). The V end was cut by 5 bases, the J end by 1 base, with 14 bases between. The CDR3 is 15 residues long. The CDR3 coding sequence is TGTGCCAGCAGTCCACTCCGGGGGTCCCAAGAGACCCAGTACTTC. This gives the protein CASSPLRGSQETQYF.

The gene calls are TRBV12-3 or TRBV12-4 and TRBJ2-7; D remains ambiguous. There are 13 residues in the CDR3. V dropped 1 base and J dropped 3 bases, with 7 bases sitting between them. This CDR3 is CASSLDLRYEQYF. The CDR3 nucleotides read TGTGCCAGCAGTTTAGATTTGCGCTACGAGCAGTACTTC.

V and J are TRBV23-1 and TRBJ1-5; D is unresolved. TRBV23-1 is identified as an open reading frame with a role that is uncertain. The length of the CDR3 is 16 residues. Trimming pared 8 bases from V and 3 bases from J, leaving 20 bases between. DNA of the CDR3: TGCGCCAGCCTTCTTGCTACCTGGGGTTACAATCAGCCCCAGCATTTT. It translates to CASLLATWGYNQPQHF.

The table lists this clonotype with a few counts. The rearrangement links TRBV12-3 or TRBV12-4 to TRBJ2-1; D ambiguous. The CDR3 extends over 12 amino acids. Trimming cost V 6 bases and J 15 bases, with 18 bases left between them. This chain's CDR3 is CASSNPAGPRFF. The DNA of the CDR3 is TGTGCCAGCAGCAACCCCGCAGGCCCCCGGTTCTTC.

The V and J genes are TRBV6-1 and TRBJ2-1, with 10 positions matching TRBD2. The J segment lost 0 bases and the V segment lost 7 bases, leaving 3 bases of the junction unmatched. CDR3 length: 15 residues. Germline lookup yields CDR1 MNHNS and CDR2 SASEGT. CDR3: CASKLAGSSYNEQFF. In DNA, the CDR3 is TGTGCCAGCAAACTAGCGGGAAGCTCCTACAATGAGCAGTTCTTC.

The chain couples TRBV6-1 to TRBJ2-7; tentative D call: TRBD2 (5 bases). CDR1 is MNHNS and CDR2 is SASEGT in the germline V gene. This CDR3 contains 13 residues. V lost 4 bases to trimming and J lost 2 bases, with 9 bases between them. The CDR3 here is CASSAADAYEQYF. CDR3 coding DNA: TGTGCCAGCAGTGCAGCGGACGCCTACGAGCAGTACTTC.

In its sample, this clonotype was seen a few times. This chain uses TRBV20-1 with TRBJ2-7, with 8 bases matching TRBD2. CDR3 length: 15 residues. V dropped 6 bases and J dropped 0; count of bases not matched to a gene: 10. CDR1 is DFQATT, CDR2 SNEGSKA, per germline (reference sequence). CDR3 sequence (DNA): TGCAGTGCGGCGCCCGTCGGGAGGGCCTCCTACGAGCAGTACTTC. Amino acid sequence: CSAAPVGRASYEQYF.